The clone carrying this T cell receptor beta chain was picked up one time. The antigen remains unidentified. The sample belongs to a study of cytomegalovirus exposure and HLA in healthy donors. The PCR made use of 60 Vbeta and 13 Jbeta primers. Profiling relied on immunoSEQ multiplex PCR, and the TCRdb table lists in-frame clones only, not all of them. The sample contains more than 110,000 clones, 60% to 85% of which appear only once. Study findings and constraints: Donor immune exposure was known only as CMV serostatus.

The clonotype was recovered from a male donor in good health and CMV-seropositive. The material sequenced was PBMCs.

In DNA, the CDR3 is TGTGCCAGCAGCTTGTTTGGAGGAGATACGCAGTATTTT. Protein: CASSLFGGDTQYF. V usage is TRBV5-4 and J usage is TRBJ2-3, with D possibly TRBD2 on 5 matching bases. Germline V gene lookup returns CDR1 SGHNT and CDR2 YYREEE (reference sequence). This CDR3 comprises 13 residues. V lost 1 base and J lost 5, with 8 bases in between. Complete variable domain (other parts from reference TRBV5-4 and TRBJ2-3): ETGVTQSPTHLIKTRGQQVTLRCSSQSGHNTVSWYQQALGQGPQFIFQYYREEENGRGNFPPRFSGLQFPNYSSELNVNALELDDSALYLCASSLFGGDTQYFGPGTRLTVL.